Each of the 7 T cell receptor beta chains below was sequenced from the same sample in a study of blood T cells in healthy people across ages. A second PCR of 7 to 11 cycles used a sample-barcoded 5' primer and a J-beta primer mix. MiXCR, run by TCRdb on the 5' RACE reads, gives a single entry per CDR3 protein. The repertoire holds more than 1,000,000 distinct CDR3 sequences, with about 23% as singletons. Another study also made use of these data, one on T cells of mothers and their children.

The sample was blood. Source of these receptors: a girl aged 2 to 9 in good health.

This clonotype was recorded a few times. The chain combines TRBV19 with TRBJ2-5, with 7 bases matching TRBD2. The J call may not be correct, given that the DNA end is closer to TRBJ2-1. There are 13 residues in the CDR3. The germline V gene encodes CDR1 LNHDA and CDR2 SQIVND (reference sequence). The CDR3 protein is CASSIASGIKQFF. In DNA form, the CDR3 reads TGTGCCAGTAGTATTGCCAGCGGGATAAAGCAGTTCTTC.

The gene calls are TRBV11-2 and TRBJ2-5; 10 bases line up with TRBD2. The trim removed 4 bases at V and 0 bases at J, leaving 2 bases unmatched. Germline lookup yields CDR1 SGHAT and CDR2 FQNNGV. CDR3 size: 15 residues. The CDR3 bases are TGTGCCAGCAGCTGGAGCGGGGGGGACCAAGAGACCCAGTACTTC. This gives the protein CASSWSGGDQETQYF.

This chain joins TRBV13 and TRBJ2-4; 10 bases align to TRBD2. The V and J ends lost 2 bases and 5 bases, in that order; junction bases with no gene match: 6. The germline V gene has CDR1 PRHDT and CDR2 FYEKMQ (reference sequence). CDR3 length equals 16 residues. CDR3 residues: CASSLLLAGVENIQYF. In DNA, the CDR3 is TGTGCCAGCAGCTTATTGCTAGCGGGAGTGGAAAACATTCAGTACTTC. Combining the CDR3 with reference TRBV13 and TRBJ2-4 gives the whole variable domain AAGVIQSPRHLIKEKRETATLKCYPIPRHDTVYWYQQGPGQDPQFLISFYEKMQSDKGSIPDRFSAQQFSDYHSELNMSSLELGDSALYFCASSLLLAGVENIQYFGAGTRLSVL.

The V call is TRBV5-1, the J call TRBJ1-1; D is ambiguous. V shed 4 bases and J shed 5 bases, with 12 bases lying between them. Germline V gene lookup returns CDR1 SGHRS and CDR2 YFSETQ. The CDR3 contains 13 residues. CDR3: CASSEGLRTEAFF. The CDR3 DNA reads as TGCGCCAGCAGCGAGGGTCTCAGGACTGAAGCTTTCTTT.

A remark on this clonotype: The junction shows a germline mismatch at one end, possibly a read error. The V and J genes are TRBV28 and TRBJ2-3; D is possibly TRBD1 (6 bases). The CDR3 runs to 15 residues. The germline V gene encodes CDR1 MDHEN and CDR2 SYDVKM. The chain's CDR3 is CAGSSGDTSTDTQYF. The DNA of the CDR3 is TGTGCCGGCAGTTCAGGGGATACTAGCACAGATACGCAGTATTTT.

The CDR3 DNA reads TGTGCCACCAGTGATCCCGGGACGGCCAAAGAGACCCAGTACTTC. Amino acids: CATSDPGTAKETQYF. V gene TRBV24-1 combines with J gene TRBJ2-5, with D perhaps being TRBD1 or TRBD2 (5 bases each). V lost 3 bases, J lost 3 bases, and 13 bases lay in between. Germline CDR1 and CDR2: KGHDR and SFDVKD. This CDR3 is built from 15 residues.

The chain links TRBV5-1 to TRBJ2-1; either TRBD1 or TRBD2 may fit D (6 bases each). The CDR3 consists of 15 residues. Germline-derived CDR1 and CDR2 are SGHRS and YFSETQ. Trimming took off 2 bases at V and 3 bases at J, with 12 bases between the two ends. In nucleotides, the CDR3 is TGCGCCAGCAGCTTAACTAGGGGGGACTACAATGAGCAGTTCTTC. It specifies CASSLTRGDYNEQFF. The variable domain in full, completed from reference TRBV5-1 and TRBJ2-1, reads KAGVTQTPRYLIKTRGQQVTLSCSPISGHRSVSWYQQTPGQGLQFLFEYFSETQRNKGNFPGRFSGRQFSNSRSEMNVSTLELGDSALYLCASSLTRGDYNEQFFGPGTRLTVL.